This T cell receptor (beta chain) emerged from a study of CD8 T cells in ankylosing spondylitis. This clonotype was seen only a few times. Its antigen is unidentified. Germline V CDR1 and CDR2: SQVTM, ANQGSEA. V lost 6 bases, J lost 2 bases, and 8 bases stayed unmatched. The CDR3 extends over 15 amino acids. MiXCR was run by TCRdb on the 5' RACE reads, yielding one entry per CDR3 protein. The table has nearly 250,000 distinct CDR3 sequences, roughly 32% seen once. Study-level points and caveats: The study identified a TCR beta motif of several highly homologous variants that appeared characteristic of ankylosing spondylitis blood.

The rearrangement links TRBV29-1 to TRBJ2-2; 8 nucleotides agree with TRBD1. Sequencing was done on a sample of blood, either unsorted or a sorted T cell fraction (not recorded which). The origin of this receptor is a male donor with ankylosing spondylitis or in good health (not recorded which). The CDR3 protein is CSVMTGVENTGELFF. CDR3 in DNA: TGCAGCGTGATGACAGGGGTGGAAAACACCGGGGAGCTGTTTTTT.